These 31 T cell receptor beta chains originate from one sample sequenced in a study of shared clonotypes between healthy human individuals (dated by TCRdb to about 2020). Receptor libraries were prepared by the immunoSEQ multiplex PCR assay. The table comes from immuneACCESS by way of TCRdb, which keeps in-frame sequences with V and J called. Part of the clones is missing from these tables; in studies checked, under half for an unresolved V gene and the rest for unknown reasons. For this sample the table gives roughly 2 million clones, of which roughly 96% were detected only once. Of the sample, 0.1% to 0.15% falls within the top ten clones. Material for sequencing was naive CD4+ T cells sorted from blood. The cell subset or site label here, explained by the study, means: CD45RA+ positively selected. These receptors all come from a man between 18 and 35 years old in good health.

V and J are TRBV29-1 and TRBJ2-1; 12 bases line up with TRBD2. CDR1 and CDR2 (germline): SQVTM, ANQGSEA. The CDR3 is made up of 13 amino acids. The V segment lost 7 bases and the J segment 5 bases; nucleotides outside the gene matches: 3. The DNA of the CDR3 is TGCAGCGCTAGACTAGCGGGGGACAATGAGCAGTTCTTC. As protein: CSARLAGDNEQFF.

The V gene is TRBV2, the J gene TRBJ2-7; TRBD1 matches 9 bases. The germline gives CDR1 SNHLY, CDR2 FYNNEI. V lost 6 bases, J lost 2 bases, and 5 bases stayed unmatched. CDR3 size: 14 residues. CDR3: CASRSDRGTYEQYF. The DNA for the CDR3 is TGTGCCAGCAGGTCGGACAGGGGTACCTACGAGCAGTACTTC.

V usage is TRBV5-6 and J usage is TRBJ2-3, with a tentative D call TRBD2 (6 bases). CDR3 length: 13 residues. Germline CDR1 is SGHDT and CDR2 is YYEEEE. Trimming pared 0 bases from V and 4 bases from J, leaving 6 bases between. The CDR3 spells CASSLGRADTQYF. CDR3 coding DNA: TGTGCCAGCAGCTTGGGGAGGGCAGATACGCAGTATTTT. Drawing the rest from reference TRBV5-6 and TRBJ2-3, the complete variable domain is DAGVTQSPTHLIKTRGQQVTLRCSPKSGHDTVSWYQQALGQGPQFIFQYYEEEERQRGNFPDRFSGHQFPNYSSELNVNALLLGDSALYLCASSLGRADTQYFGPGTRLTVL.

The rearrangement links TRBV6-8 to TRBJ2-7; D is unclear. Germline-derived CDR1 and CDR2 are MNHGY and SAAAGT. V lost 4 bases to trimming and J lost 2 bases, with 18 bases between them. The CDR3 runs 16 residues. The chain's CDR3 is CASSSPSWLLTYEQYF. The CDR3 nucleotides read TGTGCCAGCAGTTCCCCGAGTTGGCTCCTGACCTACGAGCAGTACTTC.

The chain has TRBV7-3 and TRBJ2-1, with 7 bases matching TRBD1. This CDR3 has 16 amino acids. Germline CDR1 is SGHTA and CDR2 is FQGTGA. Losses at the gene ends were 4 bases for V and 3 bases for J; bases not matched to a gene: 9. This CDR3 reads CASSSTGQEFYNEQFF. The CDR3 nucleotides are TGTGCCAGCAGCTCCACCGGACAGGAGTTCTACAATGAGCAGTTCTTC.

The chain employs TRBV5-1 and TRBJ2-3; the match to TRBD2 covers 12 bases. This CDR3 is built from 21 residues. CDR1 and CDR2 (germline): SGHRS, YFSETQ. Trimming took 0 bases from V and 4 from J; bases not matched to a gene: 18. The CDR3 protein is CASSLALTSGSSTRPPDTQYF. The CDR3 DNA reads as TGCGCCAGCAGCTTGGCCCTGACTAGCGGGAGTTCAACCCGCCCCCCAGATACGCAGTATTTT.

As for this clone: Different DNA sequences within this sample yield the same CDR3. The chain is built from TRBV30 and TRBJ1-1; D is unresolved. V was trimmed by 0 bases and J by 2 bases, leaving 7 bases between them. CDR3 length: 13 residues. CDR1 is GTSNPN and CDR2 is SVGIG in the germline V gene (reference sequence). This CDR3 is CAWSVGKNTEAFF. The CDR3, as DNA: TGTGCCTGGAGTGTAGGTAAAAACACTGAAGCTTTCTTT.

As for this clone: The sample has other DNA sequences that encode this CDR3 too. The DNA for the CDR3 is TGTGCCTGGAGTTCAGGGGGGCTGAACACTGAAGCTTTCTTT. Its protein product is CAWSSGGLNTEAFF. The rearrangement uses TRBV30 and TRBJ1-1; TRBD1 aligns across 7 bases. This CDR3 comprises 14 residues. The J segment lost 0 bases and the V segment lost 2 bases, leaving 3 bases of the junction unmatched. Looked up from germline, CDR1 is GTSNPN and CDR2 is SVGIG (reference sequence). The full variable domain, in which reference TRBV30 and TRBJ1-1 provide the parts outside the CDR3, is SQTIHQWPATLVQPVGSPLSLECTVEGTSNPNLYWYRQAAGRGLQLLFYSVGIGQISSEVPQNLSASRPQDRQFILSSKKLLLSDSGFYLCAWSSGGLNTEAFFGQGTRLTVV.

The CDR3 here is CASSGTGVGYEQYF. The CDR3 region has the DNA TGCGCCAGCAGCGGGACAGGGGTGGGCTACGAGCAGTACTTC. The rearrangement links TRBV5-1 to TRBJ2-7, with 10 bases fitting TRBD1. The J segment lost 3 bases and the V segment lost 4 bases, leaving 4 bases of the junction unmatched. There are 14 residues in the CDR3. Germline V gives CDR1 SGHRS, CDR2 YFSETQ.

The V call is TRBV7-2, the J call TRBJ2-2; possible D gene TRBD1, 6 bases. V dropped 5 bases and J dropped 5 bases, with 15 bases sitting between them. This CDR3 has 15 residues. Germline V lookup: CDR1 SGHTA, CDR2 FQGNSA. The CDR3: CASSPQGLQTGELFF. CDR3 nucleotide sequence: TGTGCCAGCAGCCCGCAGGGGCTCCAGACCGGGGAGCTGTTTTTT. Full variable domain (remainder filled in from reference TRBV7-2 and TRBJ2-2): GAGVSQSPSNKVTEKGKDVELRCDPISGHTALYWYRQSLGQGLEFLIYFQGNSAPDKSGLPSDRFSAERTGGSVSTLTIQRTQQEDSAVYLCASSPQGLQTGELFFGEGSRLTVL.

The chain carries TRBV10-3 and TRBJ2-1, with D perhaps matching TRBD1 (6 bases). CDR3 length equals 13 residues. V lost 6 bases and J 5 bases, leaving 11 bases between the germline ends. Per the germline V gene, CDR1 is ENHRY and CDR2 is SYGVKD. This CDR3 is CAIRLTGNNEQFF. CDR3 DNA sequence: TGTGCCATCAGGTTAACAGGGAACAATGAGCAGTTCTTC.

This clone was seen a single time. The chain is built from TRBV25-1 and TRBJ2-1; no clear D gene. Germline CDR1 and CDR2: MGHDK and SYGVNS. The CDR3 contains 13 residues. The V end lost 1 base, the J end lost 8 bases, and 9 bases lay between the germline ends. CDR3 sequence reads: CASSEFTFDEQFF. The DNA of the CDR3 is TGTGCCAGCAGTGAATTTACTTTTGATGAGCAGTTCTTC. The full variable domain, with the rest looked up from reference TRBV25-1 and TRBJ2-1, is EADIYQTPRYLVIGTGKKITLECSQTMGHDKMYWYQQDPGMELHLIHYSYGVNSTEKGDLSSESTVSRIRTEHFPLTLESARPSHTSQYLCASSEFTFDEQFFGPGTRLTVL.

V usage is TRBV5-1 and J usage is TRBJ1-6; 7 positions agree with TRBD1. There are 17 residues in the CDR3. J lost 4 bases, V lost 4 bases, and 11 bases had no gene match. Looked up from germline, CDR1 is SGHRS and CDR2 is YFSETQ. This CDR3 is CASSPYLGTEYNSPLHF. The CDR3, as DNA: TGCGCCAGCAGCCCTTATTTGGGGACAGAATATAATTCACCCCTCCACTTT.

The sample holds one count of this clone. The CDR3 protein is CAWSVGQLGGSSYEQYF. The CDR3 region has the DNA TGTGCCTGGAGTGTCGGTCAGTTGGGCGGGAGCTCCTACGAGCAGTACTTC. This sequence joins TRBV30 and TRBJ2-5; 7 nucleotides align to TRBD2. TRBJ2-7 explains the end of the DNA better; the J call may be wrong. The CDR3 is made up of 17 amino acids. Germline V lookup: CDR1 GTSNPN, CDR2 SVGIG (reference sequence).

The chain joins TRBV10-3 to TRBJ1-3; a possible D gene is TRBD1 (5 bases). Trimming took off 11 bases at V and 1 base at J, with 12 bases between the two ends. The CDR3 is made up of 13 amino acids. CDR1 and CDR2 from the germline V gene are ENHRY and SYGVKD. The CDR3, as DNA: TGTGCCGCAGCAGGGACTTCTGGAAACACCATATATTTT. As protein: CAAAGTSGNTIYF.

The gene calls are TRBV9 and TRBJ1-2, with a weak D call TRBD1 (6 bases). The CDR3 is 14 residues long. Looked up from germline, CDR1 is SGDLS and CDR2 is YYNGEE. Trimming cost V 4 bases and J 13 bases, with 23 bases left between them. CDR3 bases: TGTGCCAGCAGCCTCGAAAGTGCAGGGGTGGGAGGCACCTTC. It translates to CASSLESAGVGGTF.

The chain employs TRBV19 and TRBJ2-7; possibly TRBD2 for D (6 bases). V gave up 3 bases and J gave up 6 bases, with 9 bases separating them. From germline, CDR1 is LNHDA and CDR2 SQIVND (reference sequence). This CDR3 has 12 amino acids. The CDR3 sequence: CASSIVGGEQYF. For the CDR3, the DNA is TGTGCCAGTAGTATTGTGGGGGGCGAGCAGTACTTC.

This clone was counted a single time. V and J are TRBV6-6 and TRBJ1-6; 7 bases agree with TRBD1. The CDR3 is made up of 15 amino acids. CDR1 and CDR2 from the germline V gene are MNHNY and SVGAGI (reference sequence). V shed 5 bases, J shed 7 bases, and the junction held 8 bases outside the gene matches. The DNA for the CDR3 is TGTGCCAGCAGTACCTCGACAGGGTGGAATTCACCCCTCCACTTT. Protein sequence: CASSTSTGWNSPLHF.

This rearrangement joins TRBV5-1 to TRBJ2-3, with a weak D call TRBD1 (5 bases). The CDR3 totals 14 residues. Looked up from germline, CDR1 is SGHRS and CDR2 is YFSETQ. V lost 4 bases and J 1 base, leaving 10 bases between the germline ends. CDR3 in amino acids: CASSIDSGTDTQYF. DNA of the CDR3: TGCGCCAGCAGCATAGACAGCGGCACAGATACGCAGTATTTT.

The gene calls are TRBV2 and TRBJ1-5; 9 positions agree with TRBD1. CDR1 is SNHLY and CDR2 is FYNNEI in the germline V gene. The length of the CDR3 is 15 residues. V trimming: 7 bases; J trimming: 3 bases; junction bases outside the gene matches: 7. CDR3 protein: CASNPGTGNNQPQHF. The CDR3 nucleotides are TGTGCCAGCAATCCCGGGACAGGGAACAATCAGCCCCAGCATTTT.

The genes are TRBV4-3 and TRBJ2-7; tentatively, D is TRBD1 (6 bases). CDR1 and CDR2 (germline): LGHNA, YSLEER. V shed 1 base and J shed 0 bases, with 10 bases lying between them. The CDR3 has 15 amino acids. CDR3 sequence reads: CASSQVYRDSYEQYF. In DNA, the CDR3 is TGCGCCAGCAGCCAAGTATACAGGGACTCCTACGAGCAGTACTTC.

As concerns this clone: One junction end does not reproduce the germline sequence, and a read error may be involved. The chain is built from TRBV28 and TRBJ1-2; D remains ambiguous. Looked up from germline, CDR1 is MDHEN and CDR2 is SYDVKM. The CDR3 runs to 14 residues. CDR3 bases: TGTACCAGCAGTCGTAGGGTACCAGTCTATGGCTACACCTTC. Translated: CTSSRRVPVYGYTF.

This clone was recorded a few times. The same CDR3 also results from other DNA sequences found in this sample. The chain employs TRBV18 and TRBJ2-5, with TRBD1 matching over 7 bases. V lost 0 bases, J lost 2 bases, and 0 bases stayed unmatched. This CDR3 is 14 amino acids long. Germline assignment: CDR1 KGHSH and CDR2 LQKENI. CDR3 sequence reads: CASSPPGQQETQYF. In nucleotides, the CDR3 is TGTGCCAGCTCACCACCGGGACAGCAAGAGACCCAGTACTTC.

The V gene is TRBV7-2, the J gene TRBJ2-5; the D gene could be TRBD1 or TRBD2 (5 bases each). With the DNA end fitting TRBJ2-7 better, the J assignment may be wrong. The CDR3 spans 13 residues. CDR1 and CDR2 from the germline V gene are SGHTA and FQGNSA. CDR3 in DNA: TGTGCCAGCAGCAACGGGGCAGCCCGCGAGCAGTACTTC. Protein product: CASSNGAAREQYF.

The V call is TRBV5-6, the J call TRBJ2-5, with a weak D call TRBD1 (5 bases). The CDR3 extends over 15 amino acids. V lost 1 base and J 5 bases, leaving 15 bases between the germline ends. Germline V lookup: CDR1 SGHDT, CDR2 YYEEEE. The CDR3 loop is CASSLFGRVWETQYF. CDR3 nucleotides: TGTGCCAGCAGCTTGTTTGGCAGGGTGTGGGAGACCCAGTACTTC.

The chain links TRBV5-4 to TRBJ2-6, with TRBD2 identical over 9 bases. CDR1 SGHNT and CDR2 YYREEE come from the germline V gene (reference sequence). The CDR3 extends over 18 amino acids. V lost 4 bases to trimming and J lost 0 bases; unmatched junction nucleotides: 8. The CDR3 DNA reads as TGTGCCAGCAGCCCTGGGACTAGCTCCCGCTCTGGGGCCAACGTCCTGACTTTC. Protein sequence: CASSPGTSSRSGANVLTF.

This rearrangement joins TRBV29-1 to TRBJ1-1; D remains unclear. Trimming cost V 6 bases and J 2 bases, with 10 bases left between them. The CDR3 is 12 amino acids. Germline CDR1 reads SQVTM; CDR2 reads ANQGSEA. CDR3 DNA: TGCAGCGTGCAGGCCGCCAACACTGAAGCTTTCTTT. This gives the protein CSVQAANTEAFF.

This chain connects TRBV6-5 to TRBJ1-6; TRBD1 is a possible D gene (5 bases). V lost 5 bases and J lost 14, with 16 bases in between. The germline V gene has CDR1 MNHEY and CDR2 SVGAGI. This CDR3 region has 13 residues. This CDR3 is CASSRPGLFSLHF. CDR3 nucleotide sequence: TGTGCCAGCAGTCGTCCGGGACTCTTTTCCCTCCACTTT.

The chain has TRBV29-1 and TRBJ1-1, with TRBD1 as a possible D gene (6 bases). The germline gives CDR1 SQVTM, CDR2 ANQGSEA. The CDR3 runs 14 residues. V was cut by 0 bases and J by 1 base, with 9 bases left in between. CDR3 amino acids: CSVEDLTGNTEAFF. DNA for the CDR3: TGCAGCGTTGAAGATTTGACAGGGAACACTGAAGCTTTCTTT.

This clone was counted a single time. The V gene is TRBV5-8, the J gene TRBJ2-7; possible D gene TRBD1, 6 bases. V dropped 0 bases and J dropped 4 bases, with 20 bases sitting between them. The length of the CDR3 is 17 residues. The V gene's germline CDR1 is SGHTS and CDR2 YDEGEE. CDR3 residues: CASSLEGFRTGQYEQYF. The CDR3 DNA sequence: TGTGCCAGCAGCTTGGAAGGATTTCGAACAGGGCAATACGAGCAGTACTTC. The full variable domain, its missing parts supplied by reference TRBV5-8 and TRBJ2-7, is EAGVTQSPTHLIKTRGQQATLRCSPISGHTSVYWYQQALGLGLQFLLWYDEGEERNRGNFPPRFSGRQFPNYSSELNVNALELEDSALYLCASSLEGFRTGQYEQYFGPGTRLTVT.

The V and J genes are TRBV7-6 and TRBJ2-1; 8 bases line up with TRBD2. In germline, CDR1 is SGHVS, CDR2 FNYEAQ. The V segment lost 5 bases and the J segment 2 bases; nucleotides outside the gene matches: 11. The CDR3 contains 17 residues. CDR3 DNA sequence: TGTGCCAGCAGCCCTGCGCGGGGGGCGGAAACCTACAATGAGCAGTTCTTC. Translating it yields CASSPARGAETYNEQFF.